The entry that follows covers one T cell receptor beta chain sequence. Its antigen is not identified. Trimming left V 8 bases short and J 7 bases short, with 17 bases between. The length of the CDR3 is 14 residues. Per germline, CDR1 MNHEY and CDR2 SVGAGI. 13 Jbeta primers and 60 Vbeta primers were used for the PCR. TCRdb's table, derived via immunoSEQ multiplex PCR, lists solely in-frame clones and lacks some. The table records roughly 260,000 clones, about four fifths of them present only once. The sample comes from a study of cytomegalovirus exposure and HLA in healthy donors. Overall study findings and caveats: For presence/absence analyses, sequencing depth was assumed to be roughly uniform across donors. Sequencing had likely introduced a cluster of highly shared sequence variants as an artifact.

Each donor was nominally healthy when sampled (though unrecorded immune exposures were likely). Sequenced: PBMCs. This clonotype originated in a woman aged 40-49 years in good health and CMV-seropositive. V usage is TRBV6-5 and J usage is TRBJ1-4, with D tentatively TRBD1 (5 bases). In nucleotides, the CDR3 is TGTGCCAGCTCATTTTCAGGGTTTGGTGAAAAACTGTTTTTT. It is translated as CASSFSGFGEKLFF.